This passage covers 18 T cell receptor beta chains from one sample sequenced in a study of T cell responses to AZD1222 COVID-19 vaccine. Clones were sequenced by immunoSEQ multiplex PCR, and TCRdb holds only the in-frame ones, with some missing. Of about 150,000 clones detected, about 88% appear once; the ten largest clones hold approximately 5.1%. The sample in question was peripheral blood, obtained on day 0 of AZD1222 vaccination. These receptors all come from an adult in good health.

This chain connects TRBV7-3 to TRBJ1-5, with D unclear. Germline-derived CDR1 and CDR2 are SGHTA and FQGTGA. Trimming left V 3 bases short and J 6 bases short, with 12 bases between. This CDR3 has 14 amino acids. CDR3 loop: CASSLAGVGQPQHF. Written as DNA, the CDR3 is TGTGCCAGCAGCTTGGCTGGGGTGGGTCAGCCCCAGCATTTT.

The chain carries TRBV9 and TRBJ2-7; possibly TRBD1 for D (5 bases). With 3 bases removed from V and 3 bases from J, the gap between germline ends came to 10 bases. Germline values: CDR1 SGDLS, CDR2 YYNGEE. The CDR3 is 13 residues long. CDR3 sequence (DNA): TGTGCCAGCAGCGCCGACAGACACTACGAGCAGTACTTC. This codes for CASSADRHYEQYF. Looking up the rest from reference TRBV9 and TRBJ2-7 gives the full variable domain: DSGVTQTPKHLITATGQRVTLRCSPRSGDLSVYWYQQSLDQGLQFLIQYYNGEERAKGNILERFSAQQFPDLHSELNLSSLELGDSALYFCASSADRHYEQYFGPGTRLTVT.

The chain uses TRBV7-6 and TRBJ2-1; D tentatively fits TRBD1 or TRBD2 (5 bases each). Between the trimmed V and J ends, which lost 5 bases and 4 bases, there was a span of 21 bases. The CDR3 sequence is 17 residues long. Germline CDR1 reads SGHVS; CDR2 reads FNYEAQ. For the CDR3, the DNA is TGTGCCAGCAGCGCCGAACCGGGACGTCAGTTATACAATGAGCAGTTCTTC. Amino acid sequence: CASSAEPGRQLYNEQFF.

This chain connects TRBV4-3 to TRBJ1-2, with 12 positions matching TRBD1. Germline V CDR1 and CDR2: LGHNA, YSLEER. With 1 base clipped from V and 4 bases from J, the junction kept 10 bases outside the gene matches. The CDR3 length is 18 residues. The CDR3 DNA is TGCGCCAGCAGCCAAGTTTGGGTGGGGACAGGGGGCCTCTATGGCTACACCTTC. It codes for CASSQVWVGTGGLYGYTF.

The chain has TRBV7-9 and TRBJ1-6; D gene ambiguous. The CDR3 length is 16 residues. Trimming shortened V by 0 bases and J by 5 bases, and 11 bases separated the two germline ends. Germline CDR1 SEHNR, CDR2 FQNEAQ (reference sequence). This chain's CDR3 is CASSLAYGSDNSPLHF. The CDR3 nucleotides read TGTGCCAGCAGCTTAGCGTATGGCAGTGATAATTCACCCCTCCACTTT.

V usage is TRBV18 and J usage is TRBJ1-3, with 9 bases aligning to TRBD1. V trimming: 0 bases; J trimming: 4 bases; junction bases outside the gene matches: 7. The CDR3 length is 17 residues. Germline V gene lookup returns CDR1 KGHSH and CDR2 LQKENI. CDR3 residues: CASSPPWDRVAGNTIYF. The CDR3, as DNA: TGTGCCAGCTCACCACCGTGGGACAGGGTGGCCGGAAACACCATATATTTT.

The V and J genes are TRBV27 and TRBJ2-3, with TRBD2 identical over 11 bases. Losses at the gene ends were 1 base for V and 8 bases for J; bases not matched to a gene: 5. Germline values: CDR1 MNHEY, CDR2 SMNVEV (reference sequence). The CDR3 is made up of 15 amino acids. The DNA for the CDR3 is TGTGCCAGCAGTTTATACGGCCTAGCGGGGGGTACGCAGTATTTT. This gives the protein CASSLYGLAGGTQYF.

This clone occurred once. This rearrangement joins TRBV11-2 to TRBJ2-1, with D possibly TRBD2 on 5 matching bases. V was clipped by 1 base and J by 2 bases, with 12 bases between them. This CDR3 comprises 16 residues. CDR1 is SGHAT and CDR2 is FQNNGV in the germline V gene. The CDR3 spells CASSLGPEVPYNEQFF. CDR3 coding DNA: TGTGCCAGCAGCTTAGGACCGGAGGTACCCTACAATGAGCAGTTCTTC.

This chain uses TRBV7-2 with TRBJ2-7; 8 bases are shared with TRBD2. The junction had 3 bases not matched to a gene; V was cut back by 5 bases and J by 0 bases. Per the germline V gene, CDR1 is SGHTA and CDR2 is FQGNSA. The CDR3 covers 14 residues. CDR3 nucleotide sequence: TGTGCCAGCAGCCGGGAGGGAATCTCCTACGAGCAGTACTTC. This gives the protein CASSREGISYEQYF. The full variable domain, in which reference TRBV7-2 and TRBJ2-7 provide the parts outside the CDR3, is GAGVSQSPSNKVTEKGKDVELRCDPISGHTALYWYRQSLGQGLEFLIYFQGNSAPDKSGLPSDRFSAERTGGSVSTLTIQRTQQEDSAVYLCASSREGISYEQYFGPGTRLTVT.

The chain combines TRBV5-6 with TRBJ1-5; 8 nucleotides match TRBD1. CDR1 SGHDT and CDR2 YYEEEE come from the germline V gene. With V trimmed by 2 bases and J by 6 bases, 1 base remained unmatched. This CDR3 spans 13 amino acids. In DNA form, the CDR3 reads TGTGCCAGCAGCTTACAGGGGGGTCAGCCCCAGCATTTT. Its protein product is CASSLQGGQPQHF.

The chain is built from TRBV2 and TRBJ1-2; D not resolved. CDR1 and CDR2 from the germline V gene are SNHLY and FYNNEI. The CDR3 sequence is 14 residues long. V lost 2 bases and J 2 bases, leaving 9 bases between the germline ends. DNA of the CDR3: TGTGCCAGCAGTGAACAGTACGGAAACTATGGCTACACCTTC. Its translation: CASSEQYGNYGYTF.

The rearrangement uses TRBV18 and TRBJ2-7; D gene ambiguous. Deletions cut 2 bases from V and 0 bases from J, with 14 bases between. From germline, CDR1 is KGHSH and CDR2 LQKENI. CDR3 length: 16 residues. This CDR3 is CASSPVSRSFSYEQYF. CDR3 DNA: TGTGCCAGCTCACCAGTGTCGAGGTCCTTCTCCTACGAGCAGTACTTC.

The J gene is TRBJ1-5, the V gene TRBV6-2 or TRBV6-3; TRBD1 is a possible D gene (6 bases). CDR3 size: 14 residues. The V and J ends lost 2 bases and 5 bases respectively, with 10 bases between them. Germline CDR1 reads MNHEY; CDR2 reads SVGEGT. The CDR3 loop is CASSYRGDDQPQHF. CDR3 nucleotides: TGTGCCAGCAGTTACAGGGGGGACGATCAGCCCCAGCATTTT.

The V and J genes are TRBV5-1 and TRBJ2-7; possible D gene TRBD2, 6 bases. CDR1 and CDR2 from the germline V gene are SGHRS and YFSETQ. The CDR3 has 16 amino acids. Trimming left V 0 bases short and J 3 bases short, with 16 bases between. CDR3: CASSLALSTRNYEQYF. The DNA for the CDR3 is TGCGCCAGCAGCTTGGCCCTATCGACTAGAAACTACGAGCAGTACTTC.

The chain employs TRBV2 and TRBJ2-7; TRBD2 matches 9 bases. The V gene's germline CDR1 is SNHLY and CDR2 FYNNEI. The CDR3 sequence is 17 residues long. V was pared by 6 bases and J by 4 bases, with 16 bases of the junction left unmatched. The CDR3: CASRAPSWAGGKYEQYF. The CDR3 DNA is TGTGCCAGCAGGGCTCCCAGCTGGGCGGGAGGGAAGTACGAGCAGTACTTC.

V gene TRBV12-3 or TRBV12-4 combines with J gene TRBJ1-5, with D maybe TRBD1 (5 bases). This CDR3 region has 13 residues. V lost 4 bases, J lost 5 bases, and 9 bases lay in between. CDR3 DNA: TGTGCCAGCAGTTCTCAGGGAGATCAGCCCCAGCATTTT. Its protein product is CASSSQGDQPQHF.

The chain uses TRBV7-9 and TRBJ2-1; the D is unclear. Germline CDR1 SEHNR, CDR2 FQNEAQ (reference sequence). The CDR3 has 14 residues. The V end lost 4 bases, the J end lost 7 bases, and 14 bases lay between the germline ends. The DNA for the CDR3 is TGTGCCAGCAGCTCGGGTGCGACCCTGAATGAGCAGTTCTTC. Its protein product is CASSSGATLNEQFF.

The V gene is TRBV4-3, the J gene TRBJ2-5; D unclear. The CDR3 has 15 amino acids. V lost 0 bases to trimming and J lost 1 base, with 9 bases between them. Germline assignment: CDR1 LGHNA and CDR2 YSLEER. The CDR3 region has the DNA TGCGCCAGCAGCCAAGATAGGGCGCTCCAAGAGACCCAGTACTTC. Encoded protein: CASSQDRALQETQYF.